This T cell receptor delta chain appears in the sequencing data of a study of γδ T cells in repeated Plasmodium falciparum infection. TCRdb redid clone calling on the multiplex PCR reads using CATT. The table shows more than 70,000 delta-chain clones, with 0.98% occurring only once. Worth noting for this clone: The protein TCRdb gives is from a much larger clone and does not agree with this DNA's translation at residue 4, likely a read error; the protein shown here comes from the DNA.

The source is a pool of human donors (malaria-infected and uninfected, not separated). The specimen sequenced was gamma-delta T cells from blood.

CDR3 loop: CALEEPTPILGTRIGTDKLIF. DNA for the CDR3: TGTGCTCTTGAGGAACCCACTCCGATACTGGGGACGCGAATTGGCACCGATAAACTCATCTTT. V is TRDV1 and J is TRDJ1; 7 positions agree with TRDD3. TCRdb leaves out the J gene; it was filled in here by matching the DNA to germline. CDR1 and CDR2 from the germline V gene are TSWWSYY and QGS. CDR3 length: 21 residues.